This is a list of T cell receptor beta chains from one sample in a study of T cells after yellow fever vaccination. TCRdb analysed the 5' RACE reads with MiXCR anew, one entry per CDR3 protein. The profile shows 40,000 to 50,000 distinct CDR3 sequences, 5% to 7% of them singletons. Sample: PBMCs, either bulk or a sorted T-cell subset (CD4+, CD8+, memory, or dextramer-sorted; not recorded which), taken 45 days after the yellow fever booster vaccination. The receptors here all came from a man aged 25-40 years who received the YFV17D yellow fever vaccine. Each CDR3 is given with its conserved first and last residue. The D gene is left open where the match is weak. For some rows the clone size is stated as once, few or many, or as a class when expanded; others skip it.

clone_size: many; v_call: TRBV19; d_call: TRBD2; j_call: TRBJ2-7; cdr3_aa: CASSFTSGSSYEQYF; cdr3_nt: TGTGCCAGTAGTTTCACTAGCGGGAGCTCCTACGAGCAGTACTTC
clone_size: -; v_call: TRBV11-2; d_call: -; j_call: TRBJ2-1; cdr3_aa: CASSILGDSYNEQFF; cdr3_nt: TGTGCCAGCAGCATACTGGGGGATTCCTACAATGAGCAGTTCTTC
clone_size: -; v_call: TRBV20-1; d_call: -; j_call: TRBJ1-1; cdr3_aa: CSARDGARGTEAFF; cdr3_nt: TGCAGTGCTAGAGACGGAGCCCGGGGGACTGAAGCTTTCTTT
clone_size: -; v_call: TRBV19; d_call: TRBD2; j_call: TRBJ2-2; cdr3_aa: CASSFLAGIRSNTGELFF; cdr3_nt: TGTGCCAGTAGTTTCCTAGCGGGCATCAGATCGAACACCGGGGAGCTGTTTTTT
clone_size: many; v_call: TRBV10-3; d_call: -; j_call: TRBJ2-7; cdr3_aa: CAISEGRTYEQYF; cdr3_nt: TGTGCCATCAGTGAGGGAAGGACCTACGAGCAGTACTTC
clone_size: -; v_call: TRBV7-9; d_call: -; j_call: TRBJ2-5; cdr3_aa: CASSWYETQYF; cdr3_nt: TGTGCCAGCAGCTGGTATGAGACCCAGTACTTC
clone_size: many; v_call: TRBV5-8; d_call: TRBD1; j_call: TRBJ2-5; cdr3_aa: CASSDPGQGTTQYF; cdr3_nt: TGTGCCAGCAGCGATCCGGGACAGGGGACGACCCAGTACTTC
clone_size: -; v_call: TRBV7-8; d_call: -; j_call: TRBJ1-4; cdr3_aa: CASSLSQGSEKLFF; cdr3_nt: TGTGCCAGCAGCTTAAGCCAGGGCAGCGAAAAACTGTTTTTT
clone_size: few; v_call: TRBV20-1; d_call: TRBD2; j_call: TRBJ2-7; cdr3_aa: CSARTAGGPYEQYF; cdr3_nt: TGCAGTGCTAGAACGGCGGGAGGGCCTTACGAGCAGTACTTC
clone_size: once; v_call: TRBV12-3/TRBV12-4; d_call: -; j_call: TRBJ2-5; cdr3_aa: CASSSPGRAQETQNF; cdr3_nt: TGTGCCAGCAGCTCCCCCGGACGGGCCCAAGAGACCCAGAACTTC
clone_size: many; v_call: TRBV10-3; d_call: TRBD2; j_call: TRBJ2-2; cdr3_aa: CAIRPTSGRNTGELFF; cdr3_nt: TGTGCCATCAGACCTACTAGCGGGAGGAACACCGGGGAGCTGTTTTTT
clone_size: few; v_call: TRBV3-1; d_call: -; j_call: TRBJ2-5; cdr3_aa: CASSQDRGTGTQETQYF; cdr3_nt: TGTGCCAGCAGCCAAGATCGCGGTACGGGCACCCAAGAGACCCAGTACTTC
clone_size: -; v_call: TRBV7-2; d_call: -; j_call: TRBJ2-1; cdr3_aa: CASSLRHGRGGEQFF; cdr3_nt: TGTGCCAGCAGCCTTAGGCACGGACGGGGCGGAGAGCAGTTCTTC
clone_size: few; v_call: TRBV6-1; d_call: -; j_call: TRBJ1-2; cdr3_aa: CASSEGPKGYTF; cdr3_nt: TGTGCCAGCAGTGAAGGGCCGAAGGGCTACACCTTC
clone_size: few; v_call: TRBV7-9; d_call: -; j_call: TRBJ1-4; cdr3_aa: CASSLLLGQGANEKLFF; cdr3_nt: TGTGCCAGCAGCTTGCTTTTGGGGCAGGGCGCTAATGAAAAACTGTTTTTT
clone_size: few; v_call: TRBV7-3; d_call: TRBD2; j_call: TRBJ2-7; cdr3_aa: CASSSRLAGEQYF; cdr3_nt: TGTGCCAGCAGCTCCCGACTAGCGGGGGAGCAGTACTTC
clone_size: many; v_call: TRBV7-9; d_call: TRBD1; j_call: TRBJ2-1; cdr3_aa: CASLRDREYNEQFF; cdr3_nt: TGTGCCTCTCTCCGGGACAGAGAATACAATGAGCAGTTCTTC
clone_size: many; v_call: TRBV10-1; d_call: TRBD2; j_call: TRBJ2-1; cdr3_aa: CASSESAAPGTRTQFF; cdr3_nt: TGCGCCAGCAGTGAGTCAGCCGCCCCCGGGACTAGGACGCAGTTCTTC
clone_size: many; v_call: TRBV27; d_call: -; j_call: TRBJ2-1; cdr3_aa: CASSAEFPGRFF; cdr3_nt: TGTGCCAGCAGTGCGGAGTTCCCCGGCAGGTTCTTC
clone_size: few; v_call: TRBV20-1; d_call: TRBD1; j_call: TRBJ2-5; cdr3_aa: CSARLTGRETQYF; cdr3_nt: TGCAGTGCTAGATTGACAGGGAGAGAGACCCAGTACTTC
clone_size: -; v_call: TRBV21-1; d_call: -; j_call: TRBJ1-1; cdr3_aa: CASSKSTGHLNTEAFF; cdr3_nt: TGTGCCAGCAGCAAATCCACGGGACACTTGAACACTGAAGCTTTCTTT
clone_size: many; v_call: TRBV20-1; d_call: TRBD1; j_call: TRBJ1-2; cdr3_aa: CSALPPWTGYTF; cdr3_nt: TGCAGTGCCCTACCACCTTGGACAGGGTACACCTTC
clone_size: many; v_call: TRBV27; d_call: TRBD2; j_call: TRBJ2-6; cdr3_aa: CASSFTVSGTRSGANVLTF; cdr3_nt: TGTGCCAGCAGTTTCACCGTTAGCGGGACACGCTCTGGGGCCAACGTCCTGACTTTC
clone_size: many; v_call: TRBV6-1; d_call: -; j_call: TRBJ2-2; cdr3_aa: CASRTPGNTGELFF; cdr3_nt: TGTGCCAGCAGGACACCAGGGAACACCGGGGAGCTGTTTTTT
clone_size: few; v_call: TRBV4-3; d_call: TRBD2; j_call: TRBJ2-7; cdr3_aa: CASSQERTSANEQYF; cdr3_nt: TGCGCCAGCAGCCAAGAAAGAACTAGCGCTAACGAGCAGTACTTC
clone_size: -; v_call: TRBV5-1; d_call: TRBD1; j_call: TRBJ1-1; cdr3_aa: CASRGGQGIHTEAFF; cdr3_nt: TGCGCCAGCAGGGGGGGACAGGGGATTCACACTGAAGCTTTCTTT
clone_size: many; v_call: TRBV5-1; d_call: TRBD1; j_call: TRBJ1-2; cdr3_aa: CASSSGTGTVDGYTF; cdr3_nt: TGCGCCAGCAGCTCAGGGACAGGGACGGTGGATGGCTACACCTTC
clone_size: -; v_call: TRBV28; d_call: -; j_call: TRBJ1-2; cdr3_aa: CASSQRTYGYTF; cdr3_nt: TGTGCCAGCAGTCAACGGACCTATGGCTACACCTTC
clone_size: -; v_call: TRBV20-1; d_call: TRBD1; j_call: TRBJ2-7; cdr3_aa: CSASDPGQGLSYEQYF; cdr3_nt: TGCAGTGCTAGTGACCCGGGACAGGGACTCTCCTACGAGCAGTACTTC
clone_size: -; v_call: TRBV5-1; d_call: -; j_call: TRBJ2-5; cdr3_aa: CASNVLGQETQYF; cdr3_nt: TGCGCCAGCAATGTCTTGGGACAAGAGACCCAGTACTTC
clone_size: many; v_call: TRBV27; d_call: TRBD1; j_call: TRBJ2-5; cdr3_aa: CASSLTGEKTQYF; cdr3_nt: TGTGCCAGCAGTTTAACAGGGGAGAAGACCCAGTACTTC
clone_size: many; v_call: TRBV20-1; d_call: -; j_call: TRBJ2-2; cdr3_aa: CSATGPNTGELFF; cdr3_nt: TGCAGTGCTACGGGACCAAACACCGGGGAGCTGTTTTTT
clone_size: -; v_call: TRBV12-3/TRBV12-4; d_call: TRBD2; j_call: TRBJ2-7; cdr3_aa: CASSHTLAGDPYEQYF; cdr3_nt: TGTGCCAGCAGTCACACACTAGCGGGAGACCCCTACGAGCAGTACTTC
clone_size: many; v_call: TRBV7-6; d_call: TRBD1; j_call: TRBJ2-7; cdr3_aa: CASSLAPGQSSYEQYF; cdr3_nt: TGTGCCAGCAGCTTAGCCCCGGGACAGTCCTCCTACGAGCAGTACTTC
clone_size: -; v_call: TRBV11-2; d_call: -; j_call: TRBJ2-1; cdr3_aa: CASSSDSRGGNEQFF; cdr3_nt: TGTGCCAGCAGCTCCGATAGCAGGGGAGGAAATGAGCAGTTCTTC
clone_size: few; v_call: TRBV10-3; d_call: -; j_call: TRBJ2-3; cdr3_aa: CAVRAARDTQYF; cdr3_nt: TGTGCCGTCCGGGCAGCTCGGGATACGCAGTATTTT
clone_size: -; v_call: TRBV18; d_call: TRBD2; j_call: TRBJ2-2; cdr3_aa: CASRPPSGGNTGELFF; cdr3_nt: TGTGCCAGCCGCCCGCCTAGCGGGGGGAACACCGGGGAGCTGTTTTTT
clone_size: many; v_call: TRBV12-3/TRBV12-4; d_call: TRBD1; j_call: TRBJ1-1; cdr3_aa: CASRDKDREGTEAFF; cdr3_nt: TGTGCCAGCAGGGATAAGGACAGGGAGGGCACTGAAGCTTTCTTT
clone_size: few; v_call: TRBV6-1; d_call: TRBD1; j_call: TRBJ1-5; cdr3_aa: CASSEAGQGGQPQHF; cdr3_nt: TGTGCCAGCAGTGAAGCGGGACAGGGCGGGCAGCCCCAGCATTTT
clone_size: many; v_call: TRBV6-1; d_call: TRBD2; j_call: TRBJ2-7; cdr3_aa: CASSGLTKGGRSYEQYF; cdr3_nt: TGTGCCAGCAGCGGACTAACGAAGGGCGGGAGGTCCTACGAGCAGTACTTC
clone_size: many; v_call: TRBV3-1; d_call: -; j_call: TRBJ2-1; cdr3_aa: CASSQPGSSYNEQFF; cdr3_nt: TGTGCCAGCAGCCAGCCAGGAAGCTCCTACAATGAGCAGTTCTTC
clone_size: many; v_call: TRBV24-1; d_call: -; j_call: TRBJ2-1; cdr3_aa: CATTGPGISNEQFF; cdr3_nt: TGTGCCACCACCGGTCCAGGCATTTCCAATGAGCAGTTCTTC
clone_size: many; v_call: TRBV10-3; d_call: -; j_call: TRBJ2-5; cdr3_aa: CAISDNIKNGETQYF; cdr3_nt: TGTGCCATCAGTGACAACATCAAGAACGGAGAGACCCAGTACTTC
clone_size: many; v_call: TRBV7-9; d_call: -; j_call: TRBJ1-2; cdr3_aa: CASSFQGAGGYTF; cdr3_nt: TGTGCCAGCAGCTTTCAGGGAGCGGGAGGCTACACCTTC
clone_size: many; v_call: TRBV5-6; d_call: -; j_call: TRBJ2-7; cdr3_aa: CASIAESSYEQYF; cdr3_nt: TGTGCCAGCATCGCCGAAAGCTCCTACGAGCAGTACTTC
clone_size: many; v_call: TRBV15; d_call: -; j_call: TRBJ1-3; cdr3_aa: CATSREINSGNTIYF; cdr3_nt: TGTGCCACCAGCAGGGAAATAAACTCTGGAAACACCATATATTTT
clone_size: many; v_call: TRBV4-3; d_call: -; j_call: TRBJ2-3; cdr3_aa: CASSRTVASTDTQYF; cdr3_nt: TGCGCCAGCAGCCGCACGGTGGCTAGCACAGATACGCAGTATTTT
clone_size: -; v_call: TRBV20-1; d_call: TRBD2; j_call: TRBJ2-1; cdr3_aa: CSVKERGRHSGRGAEQFF; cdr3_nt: TGCAGTGTAAAGGAAAGGGGGCGCCATAGCGGGAGGGGCGCTGAGCAGTTCTTC
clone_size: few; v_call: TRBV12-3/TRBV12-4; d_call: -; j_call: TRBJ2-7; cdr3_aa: CASSHRDDPVVGQYF; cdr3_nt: TGTGCCAGCAGTCACCGGGACGATCCGGTCGTCGGGCAGTACTTC